The present entry profiles one TCR beta chain with its context. What it recognizes is unknown. These data belong to a study of CD8 T cells in ankylosing spondylitis. The CDR3 is 14 amino acids. The germline V gene encodes CDR1 SGDLS and CDR2 YYNGEE. With 0 bases removed from V and 3 bases from J, the gap between germline ends came to 9 bases. Study conclusions and caveats: It appeared that ankylosing spondylitis blood was characterized by a TCR beta motif of about eight highly homologous variants.

TCRdb fed the 5' RACE reads into MiXCR, producing one record per CDR3 protein. Seen here are about 150,000 distinct CDR3 sequences, more than 40% observed once, and the top ten hold roughly 15%. The chain combines TRBV9 with TRBJ1-2; TRBD1 might be the D (6 bases). This TCR came from a male donor with ankylosing spondylitis. The sequenced sample was synovial fluid, either unsorted or a sorted T cell fraction (not recorded which). CDR3 in amino acids: CASSVAGDHYGYTF. CDR3 nucleotides: TGTGCCAGCAGCGTAGCAGGGGACCACTATGGCTACACCTTC.